Below are 18 T cell receptor beta chains sequenced from a single sample in a study of T cells in Graves' hyperthyroidism and ophthalmopathy. Amplification of TCR beta CDR3 regions was performed using RNA transcripts as template. During a first-round RT-PCR of the TCR CDR3, the HTBI primer set was used. TCRdb ran MiXCR on the multiplex PCR reads and lists one entry per CDR3 protein. This sample has about 510,000 distinct CDR3 sequences, with 14% found just once. Sequencing was carried out using blood. The receptors here all came from a woman aged 40 to 49 with Graves' hyperthyroidism.

The count of this clonotype is one. Written as DNA, the CDR3 is TGTGCCAGCAGCTCGACTAGCGGGAGAGTCGAGCAGTACTTC. Residues: CASSSTSGRVEQYF. The rearrangement uses TRBV7-2 and TRBJ2-7; 12 bases are a match to TRBD2. The germline gives CDR1 SGHTA, CDR2 FQGNSA. The V gene end was trimmed by 4 bases and the J gene end by 6 bases; junction bases not matched to a gene: 4. CDR3 size: 14 residues.

This clonotype occurred many times. The chain carries TRBV18 and TRBJ1-1; D ambiguous. This CDR3 is 14 amino acids long. CDR1 and CDR2 from the germline V gene are KGHSH and LQKENI. With 2 bases removed from V and 0 bases from J, the gap between germline ends came to 7 bases. CDR3 in DNA: TGTGCCAGCTCACCAACACGGATGAACACTGAAGCTTTCTTT. Protein product: CASSPTRMNTEAFF.

There are many counts of this clonotype. The chain has TRBV5-1 and TRBJ2-1; maybe TRBD2 (6 bases). CDR1 SGHRS and CDR2 YFSETQ come from the germline V gene. The CDR3 has 16 residues. The V and J ends lost 9 bases and 0 bases respectively, with 19 bases between them. The CDR3 DNA is TGCGCCACTCGAACTGGGGGGTTTGACTCCTACAATGAGCAGTTCTTC. Its protein product is CATRTGGFDSYNEQFF.

Many counts were recorded for this clonotype. The genes are TRBV6-1 and TRBJ2-7; 7 bases map to TRBD2. The CDR3 runs 15 residues. V lost 5 bases to trimming and J lost 2 bases; unmatched junction nucleotides: 9. CDR1 is MNHNS and CDR2 is SASEGT in the germline V gene. CDR3 residues: CASSSGGAGAYEQYF. DNA of the CDR3: TGTGCCAGCAGTTCCGGAGGGGCGGGGGCCTACGAGCAGTACTTC.

This clonotype came up many times. The chain links TRBV7-2 to TRBJ1-2; D unclear. Germline V gene lookup returns CDR1 SGHTA and CDR2 FQGNSA. The CDR3 is made up of 15 amino acids. V was clipped by 1 base and J by 4 bases, with 13 bases between them. This chain's CDR3 is CASSLDVSVGYGYTF. The CDR3, as DNA: TGTGCCAGCAGCTTAGACGTGTCCGTGGGCTATGGCTACACCTTC.

The chain links TRBV28 to TRBJ2-1; 10 bases align to TRBD1. The CDR3 is made up of 15 amino acids. J gave up 9 bases and V 5 bases, and 10 bases lay outside the gene matches. Germline V gene data show CDR1 as MDHEN and CDR2 as SYDVKM. The CDR3 here is CASSLFRQGAGEQFF. CDR3 coding DNA: TGTGCCAGCAGTCTCTTCCGACAGGGGGCTGGTGAGCAGTTCTTC.

The table lists this clonotype with many counts. The CDR3, as DNA: TGCAGTGCTAGTTCCGGGACAGGGGGATACGAGCAGTACTTC. This sequence encodes CSASSGTGGYEQYF. The gene calls are TRBV20-1 and TRBJ2-7, with TRBD1 matching 11 bases. CDR1 and CDR2 from the germline V gene are DFQATT and SNEGSKA (reference sequence). This CDR3 comprises 14 residues. With 3 bases clipped from V and 4 bases from J, the junction kept 5 bases outside the gene matches.

This clonotype was picked up many times. The genes are TRBV20-1 and TRBJ2-7; D gene ambiguous. CDR1 and CDR2 from the germline V gene are DFQATT and SNEGSKA (reference sequence). Trimming removed 1 base from V and 6 bases from J, with 13 bases in between. The CDR3 consists of 13 residues. This chain's CDR3 is CSARALLRSEQYF. CDR3 DNA sequence: TGCAGTGCTAGAGCATTGCTCCGATCCGAGCAGTACTTC.

This clonotype showed up many times. J is TRBJ2-6 and V is TRBV18, with D hard to call. The germline gives CDR1 KGHSH, CDR2 LQKENI. This CDR3 comprises 13 residues. Trimming stripped 8 bases from V and 4 bases from J, with 9 bases between. The CDR3 region has the DNA TGTGCCAGCGAAAAGCCCGGGGCCAACGTCCTGACTTTC. This translates into CASEKPGANVLTF.

The chain uses TRBV19 and TRBJ2-1; TRBD2 matches at 7 bases. The CDR3 has 13 residues. Germline CDR1 reads LNHDA; CDR2 reads SQIVND (reference sequence). Trimming at V came to 10 bases and at J to 2 bases, leaving 5 bases not matched to a gene. The DNA for the CDR3 is TGTGCCACAGCTGCGGGGGCCTACAATGAGCAGTTCTTC. Protein sequence: CATAAGAYNEQFF.

This clonotype was picked up a small number of times. The chain recombines TRBV9 with TRBJ2-5; D gene uncertain. The CDR3 length is 15 residues. V lost 1 base to trimming and J lost 1 base, with 11 bases between them. From germline, CDR1 is SGDLS and CDR2 YYNGEE. CDR3 amino acids: CASSVTPTGQETQYF. CDR3 in DNA: TGTGCCAGCAGCGTAACCCCTACGGGCCAAGAGACCCAGTACTTC.

This clonotype was seen ten or more times. V usage is TRBV3-1 and J usage is TRBJ2-7; either TRBD1 or TRBD2 may fit D (5 bases each). This CDR3 comprises 15 residues. Germline assignment: CDR1 LGHDT and CDR2 YNNKEL (reference sequence). The V gene lost 0 bases and the J gene lost 1 base, with 10 bases spanning the gap. The CDR3 reads CASSQEPGASYEQYF. Here the CDR3 DNA reads TGTGCCAGCAGCCAAGAACCCGGGGCGTCCTACGAGCAGTACTTC.

This chain uses TRBV6-2 or TRBV6-3 with TRBJ2-3; D not resolved. Germline V lookup: CDR1 MNHEY, CDR2 SVGEGT. The CDR3 is 15 amino acids. Trimming took 2 bases from V and 2 from J, leaving 11 bases between them. The CDR3 DNA reads as TGTGCCAGCAGTTACCTGGGCCTCAACACAGATACGCAGTATTTT. This gives the protein CASSYLGLNTDTQYF.

In this sample, this clonotype turned up many times. The gene calls are TRBV28 and TRBJ1-1; D is undetermined. The germline CDR1 and CDR2 sequences are MDHEN and SYDVKM. V dropped 4 bases and J dropped 4 bases, with 16 bases sitting between them. This CDR3 comprises 15 residues. CDR3 bases: TGTGCCAGCAGTTCGGGATTACAGTCCCTCACTGAAGCTTTCTTT. It codes for CASSSGLQSLTEAFF.

This clonotype was counted ten times or more. The CDR3 nucleotides read TGTGCCAGCAGCCTAGGACAGGGGGTCCTGAACACTGAAGCTTTCTTT. Translation: CASSLGQGVLNTEAFF. J is TRBJ1-1 and V is TRBV3-1; 10 positions agree with TRBD1. J gave up 0 bases and V 4 bases, and 5 bases lay outside the gene matches. From germline, CDR1 is LGHDT and CDR2 YNNKEL (reference sequence). This CDR3 spans 16 amino acids.

In this sample, this clonotype turned up a few times. This chain joins TRBV12-5 and TRBJ1-6; a weak D match, TRBD1 (5 bases). The CDR3 loop spans 17 amino acids. V lost 0 bases and J 4 bases, leaving 13 bases between the germline ends. Per germline, CDR1 LGHNT and CDR2 FRNRAP. The CDR3 region has the DNA TGTGCTAGTGGTTTGGTCCCGACAGATCTGTATAATTCACCCCTCCACTTT. This gives the protein CASGLVPTDLYNSPLHF.

This clonotype was seen more than once but under ten times. V gene TRBV20-1 combines with J gene TRBJ2-2, with 7 bases fitting TRBD2. Losses at the gene ends were 4 bases for V and 5 bases for J; bases not matched to a gene: 13. The germline V gene has CDR1 DFQATT and CDR2 SNEGSKA (reference sequence). The CDR3 consists of 16 residues. CDR3 residues: CSANDGRLAFTGELFF. The CDR3 DNA follows: TGCAGTGCTAACGACGGCAGACTAGCTTTTACCGGGGAGCTGTTTTTT.

The sample holds a few counts of this clonotype. The chain is built from TRBV6-5 and TRBJ2-5, with TRBD2 as a possible D gene (7 bases). V lost 0 bases, J lost 4 bases, and 21 bases lay in between. CDR3 length equals 18 residues. CDR1 is MNHEY, CDR2 SVGAGI, per germline. The CDR3 coding sequence is TGTGCCAGCAGTTACTCGGGGGGGCCTACCACATCAGGAGAGACCCAGTACTTC. This gives the protein CASSYSGGPTTSGETQYF.